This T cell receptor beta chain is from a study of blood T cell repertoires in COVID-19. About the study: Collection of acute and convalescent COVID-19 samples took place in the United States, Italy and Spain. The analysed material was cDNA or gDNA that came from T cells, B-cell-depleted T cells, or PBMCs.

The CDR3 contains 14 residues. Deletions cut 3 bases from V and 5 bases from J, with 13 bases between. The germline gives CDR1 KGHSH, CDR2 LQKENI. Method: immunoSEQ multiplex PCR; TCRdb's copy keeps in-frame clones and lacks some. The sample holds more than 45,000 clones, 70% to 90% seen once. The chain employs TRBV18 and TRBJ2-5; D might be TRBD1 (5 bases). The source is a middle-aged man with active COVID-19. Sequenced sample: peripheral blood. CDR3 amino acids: CASSPGRVGETQYF. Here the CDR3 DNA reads TGTGCCAGCTCACCTGGCAGGGTAGGGGAGACCCAGTACTTC.